A selection of T cell receptor beta chains follows, all from one sample in a study of human T cells and chemical hapten exposure. TCRdb reprocessed the RACE reads with MiXCR, giving one entry per CDR3 protein. The sample holds under 200,000 distinct CDR3 sequences, approximately 29% seen once. Sequencing was performed on whole blood, taken in connection with sensitization to the hapten diphenylcyclopropenone (DPC). The origin of the receptors is a woman aged 25 to 39 with alopecia areata. Some clones in this sample may be carry-over from other donors' samples. Each CDR3 is given with its conserved first and last residue. D genes are given only for firm matches. Clone sizes are given selectively: once, few, many, or a class where the clone is expanded.

v_call,clone_size,d_call,j_call,cdr3_nt,cdr3_aa
TRBV11-2,-,-,TRBJ1-1,TGTGCCAGCAGCTTAGATTGGGGTACTGAAGCTTTCTTT,CASSLDWGTEAFF
TRBV7-2,few,-,TRBJ1-5,TGTGCCAGCAGCTTAGCACAGGGACTGAATCAGCCCCAGCATTTT,CASSLAQGLNQPQHF
TRBV5-6,-,-,TRBJ2-7,TGTGCCAGCAGCTTGTATAGGGGAACCTACGAGCAGTACTTC,CASSLYRGTYEQYF
TRBV20-1,-,-,TRBJ1-1,TGCAGTGCTATTCCAGGGGCGAACACTGAAGCTTTCTTT,CSAIPGANTEAFF
TRBV4-1,few,-,TRBJ2-7,TGCGCCAGCAGCCCCACCCGGGACTCCCACTCCTACGAGCAGTACTTC,CASSPTRDSHSYEQYF
TRBV4-2,once,TRBD2,TRBJ2-1,TGTGCCAGCAGCCAAGTTTTATGGGGGAGGGATTTCCATGAGCAGTTCTTC,CASSQVLWGRDFHEQFF
TRBV28,few,-,TRBJ2-1,TGTGCCAGCGGGGGAACCTACAATGAGCAGTTCTTC,CASGGTYNEQFF
TRBV29-1,few,-,TRBJ2-7,TGCAGCGTTGAGACTGACCTAACCTACGAGCAGTACTTC,CSVETDLTYEQYF
TRBV4-1,-,-,TRBJ2-5,TGCGCCAGCAGCCAAGATCGAACTCCGGAGACCCAGTACTTC,CASSQDRTPETQYF
TRBV11-2,-,-,TRBJ2-5,TGTGCCAGCAGCTTAGATGGTAGGAACCAAGAGACCCAGTACTTC,CASSLDGRNQETQYF
TRBV28,few,-,TRBJ1-1,TGTGCCAGCAGTATCCAGGATGGGATGAACACTGAAGCTTTCTTT,CASSIQDGMNTEAFF
TRBV6-2/TRBV6-3,few,TRBD2,TRBJ2-1,TGTGCCAGCCTACGTCCAGCGGGAGTCGACAATGAGCAGTTCTTC,CASLRPAGVDNEQFF
TRBV7-8,few,-,TRBJ2-7,TGTGCCAGCAGCTTAGGAAGCAGGTACGAGCAGTACTTC,CASSLGSRYEQYF
TRBV2,few,TRBD1,TRBJ1-2,TGTGCCAGCAGTCCAGACAGGGGGAGACTCTATGGCTACACCTTC,CASSPDRGRLYGYTF
TRBV20-1,-,-,TRBJ2-5,TGCAGTGCTAGAGATCGGATAGGCTGGGGGCAAGAGACCCAGTACTTC,CSARDRIGWGQETQYF
TRBV29-1,once,-,TRBJ2-1,TGCAGCGTTGTGGGGTTCAATGAGCAGTTCTTC,CSVVGFNEQFF
TRBV12-5,-,-,TRBJ2-2,TGTGCTAGTGGTTTAGTTCAGGGTGTGACGGGGTGGACCGGGGAGCTGTTTTTT,CASGLVQGVTGWTGELFF
TRBV7-9,few,-,TRBJ1-4,TGTGCCAGCAGCTTAGCCGCCGCTGCAACTAATGAAAAACTGTTTTTT,CASSLAAAATNEKLFF
TRBV12-3/TRBV12-4,few,-,TRBJ2-2,TGTGCCAGCAGCGTTCCCCCGAACACCGGGGAGCTGTTTTTT,CASSVPPNTGELFF
TRBV20-1,many,-,TRBJ1-2,TGCAGTGCTAGAGTTGCAGGTTATGGCTACACCTTC,CSARVAGYGYTF
TRBV29-1,-,-,TRBJ2-1,TGCAGCGTTGAATACGCTTACAATGAGCAGTTCTTC,CSVEYAYNEQFF
TRBV19,few,TRBD1,TRBJ2-6,TGTGCCAGTAGTCTCGAGACAGGGTCAACTGGGGCCAACGTCCTGACTTTC,CASSLETGSTGANVLTF
TRBV5-4,-,-,TRBJ2-6,TGTGCCAGCAGCTTAGGGGTCCAGAGGAGCTCTGGGGCCAACGTCCTGACTTTC,CASSLGVQRSSGANVLTF
TRBV2,-,-,TRBJ2-5,TGTGCCAGCACCGAGAGGCTTCCCAAGACCCAGTACTTC,CASTERLPKTQYF
TRBV7-2,-,TRBD1,TRBJ2-1,TGTGCCAGCAGCGCGGGCGGGACAGGGATTGAGCAGTTCTTC,CASSAGGTGIEQFF
TRBV3-1,once,TRBD1,TRBJ1-1,TGTGCCAGCAGCCAAGAGGACAGGGGAGCTGAAGCTTTCTTT,CASSQEDRGAEAFF
TRBV4-2,-,-,TRBJ2-2,TGTGCCAGCAGTCAAGTCTCGACCGGGGAGCTGTTTTTT,CASSQVSTGELFF
TRBV7-8,-,TRBD1,TRBJ1-4,TGTGCCAGCAGCCCGCAGGGGGCGCAGAATGAAAAACTGTTTTTT,CASSPQGAQNEKLFF
TRBV28,-,TRBD1,TRBJ1-2,TGTGCCAGCAGGACTACAGGGGGCCGTGGCTACACCTTC,CASRTTGGRGYTF
TRBV10-3,few,-,TRBJ1-1,TGTGCCATCAGTGGGATGGACGGGGAAGCTTTCTTT,CAISGMDGEAFF
TRBV2,few,-,TRBJ1-2,TGTGCCAGCAGTGAAGGTGGAGTCCGCGGCTATGGCTACACCTTC,CASSEGGVRGYGYTF
TRBV10-3,-,-,TRBJ2-2,TGTGCCATCAGTGAGGGGGACACCGGGGAGCTGTTTTTT,CAISEGDTGELFF
TRBV3-1,many,-,TRBJ1-1,TGTGCCAGCAGCCAAGACAGGGACACTGAAGCTTTCTTT,CASSQDRDTEAFF
TRBV13,few,TRBD2,TRBJ2-3,TGTGCCAGCAGCCCCCGAAGTACTAGCGGGGGGACAGATACGCAGTATTTT,CASSPRSTSGGTDTQYF
TRBV6-6,-,TRBD1,TRBJ1-5,TGTGCCAGCAGTTACTCGCAGACAGGGTCTGGTCAGCCCCAGCATTTT,CASSYSQTGSGQPQHF
TRBV18,-,-,TRBJ2-7,TGTGCCAGCTCAGACAGCTCCTACGAGCAGTACTTC,CASSDSSYEQYF
TRBV28,few,TRBD1,TRBJ1-2,TGTGCCAGCAGTTTTGGTTCCGGGACAGGGCATGGCTACACCTTC,CASSFGSGTGHGYTF
TRBV5-5,-,-,TRBJ2-7,TGTGCCAGCAGCGCCGGGGCCTCCTACGAGCAGTACTTC,CASSAGASYEQYF
TRBV28,-,-,TRBJ1-2,TGTGCCAGCAGGGGACGATTAGATTATGATGGCTACACCTTC,CASRGRLDYDGYTF
TRBV9,-,TRBD1,TRBJ2-1,TGTGCCAGCAGCCGCGGACAGGGGGGCTACAATGAGCAGTTCTTC,CASSRGQGGYNEQFF
TRBV6-2/TRBV6-3,few,TRBD2,TRBJ2-1,TGTGCCAGCAGTTACACGCGACTAGCGGGAGGCTACAATGAGCAGTTCTTC,CASSYTRLAGGYNEQFF
TRBV4-2,-,TRBD1,TRBJ1-6,TGTGCCAGCAGCCAAGTGACAGGGGGAAATAATTCACCCCTCCACTTT,CASSQVTGGNNSPLHF
TRBV4-2,-,-,TRBJ2-5,TGTGCCAGCAGCCCTGGGAAACAAGAGGCCCAGTACTTC,CASSPGKQEAQYF
TRBV7-2,-,TRBD2,TRBJ2-3,TGTGCCAGCAGCCGCCTAGCGGGGGATACAGATACGCAGTATTTT,CASSRLAGDTDTQYF
TRBV6-5,-,TRBD1,TRBJ1-1,TGTGCCAGCAGGGACAGGGTGAACACTGAAGCTTTCTTT,CASRDRVNTEAFF
TRBV28,-,TRBD1,TRBJ2-1,TGTGCCAGCAGCCCCGTCCCGGGACAGGGTTCCTACAATGAGCAGTTCTTC,CASSPVPGQGSYNEQFF
TRBV9,-,-,TRBJ2-3,TGTGCCAGCAGCGTAGTGGAGGGGACAGATACGCAGTATTTT,CASSVVEGTDTQYF
TRBV28,-,-,TRBJ1-5,TGTGCCAGCACCCTGAGCCTGGGTGGCAATCAGCCCCAGCATTTT,CASTLSLGGNQPQHF
TRBV11-2,few,TRBD2,TRBJ2-2,TGTGCCAGCAGCTTCTCCCTAGCGGGGGCGAACACCGGGGAGCTGTTTTTT,CASSFSLAGANTGELFF
TRBV28,few,-,TRBJ2-1,TGTGCCAGCACCCCTAACCCCGCCGGCGGTGAGCAGTTCTTC,CASTPNPAGGEQFF
TRBV28,-,TRBD1,TRBJ2-5,TGTGCCAGCAGTTTGCCCACAGGGGACCAAGAGACCCAGTACTTC,CASSLPTGDQETQYF
TRBV30,-,-,TRBJ2-7,TGTGCCTGGAGCTTAACGTTCAAGAGGGGATACGAGCAGTACTTC,CAWSLTFKRGYEQYF
TRBV2,-,TRBD2,TRBJ2-7,TGTGCCAGCACCTCTCGACTAGCGCTTTCCTACGAGCAGTACTTC,CASTSRLALSYEQYF